A single sample gave rise to the 27 T cell receptor beta chains below, sequenced in a study of T-cell reconstitution after alpha-beta-depleted transplantation in children. Unique molecular identifiers featured in how the TCRbeta library was prepared. TCRdb reprocessed the PCR reads via MiXCR and lists one record per CDR3 protein. The sample contains about 16,000 distinct CDR3 sequences, roughly 7.6% of which appear only once. Sample: PBMCs, mostly from graft donor cells, taken 60 days after TCRalphabeta/CD19-depleted stem cell transplant. These receptors came from a boy younger than two who had a stem cell transplant for Wiskott-Aldrich syndrome, so the T cells may come from the graft donor.

This clonotype was recorded many times. Here the CDR3 DNA reads TGTGCCAGCTCACCCGCAGGGGGTCTGACCACTGAAGCTTTCTTT. It translates to CASSPAGGLTTEAFF. The V and J genes are TRBV18 and TRBJ1-1; 7 positions agree with TRBD1. V trimming: 3 bases; J trimming: 4 bases; junction bases outside the gene matches: 8. The CDR3 has 15 amino acids. Germline assignment: CDR1 KGHSH and CDR2 LQKENI.

This clonotype was counted many times. The rearrangement joins TRBV12-3 or TRBV12-4 to TRBJ2-3, with D hard to call. The CDR3 covers 13 residues. Deletions cut 8 bases from V and 0 bases from J, with 9 bases between. The CDR3 DNA reads as TGTGCCAGCCAAGATCCTAGCACAGATACGCAGTATTTT. Translating gives CASQDPSTDTQYF.

This clonotype was seen ten or more times. The J gene is TRBJ1-3, the V gene TRBV7-9, with a tentative D call TRBD1 (6 bases). The CDR3 is made up of 14 amino acids. Germline V lookup: CDR1 SEHNR, CDR2 FQNEAQ (reference sequence). Trimming left V 5 bases short and J 3 bases short, with 11 bases between. DNA of the CDR3: TGTGCCAGCAGCCGTGACAGGATTGGAAACACCATATATTTT. Protein: CASSRDRIGNTIYF.

This clonotype is termed medium-sized. Written as DNA, the CDR3 is TGTGCCAGCTCACCCGGTGGAGGGACGGACACCATATATTTT. Its protein is CASSPGGGTDTIYF. V and J are TRBV18 and TRBJ1-3, with D possibly being TRBD1 (5 bases). V gave up 3 bases and J gave up 8 bases, with 14 bases separating them. The CDR3 runs to 14 residues. CDR1 is KGHSH and CDR2 is LQKENI in the germline V gene.

This clonotype was recorded many times. The rearrangement joins TRBV15 to TRBJ2-4; TRBD2 might be the D (7 bases). This CDR3 is built from 14 residues. Germline loops: CDR1 LNHNV, CDR2 YYDKDF (reference sequence). Trimming took 9 bases from V and 0 from J, leaving 12 bases between them. This CDR3 reads CATTGGLAKNIQYF. In DNA, the CDR3 is TGTGCCACTACCGGGGGGCTAGCCAAAAACATTCAGTACTTC.

The chain recombines TRBV5-1 with TRBJ2-1, with 9 bases identical to TRBD2. This CDR3 is 18 amino acids long. The germline gives CDR1 SGHRS, CDR2 YFSETQ. V lost 2 bases and J lost 4; bases outside the gene matches: 13. The CDR3 region has the DNA TGCGCCAGCAGCTTCATGTTGGGCGGGAGGGCCCCTTACAATGAGCAGTTCTTC. It translates to CASSFMLGGRAPYNEQFF.

Ten or more counts support this clonotype. The chain has TRBV3-1 and TRBJ2-5, with D uncertain. The V and J ends lost 4 bases and 2 bases respectively, with 14 bases between them. The V gene's germline CDR1 is LGHDT and CDR2 YNNKEL (reference sequence). This CDR3 spans 15 amino acids. CDR3 region: CASSREGYLQETQYF. The CDR3 nucleotides are TGTGCCAGCAGCCGAGAAGGGTATCTTCAAGAGACCCAGTACTTC.

The rearrangement uses TRBV13 and TRBJ2-7; 11 bases line up with TRBD2. In germline, CDR1 is PRHDT, CDR2 FYEKMQ (reference sequence). The CDR3 loop spans 18 amino acids. J lost 0 bases, V lost 5 bases, and 12 bases had no gene match. DNA for the CDR3: TGTGCCAGCAGCCAAACTAGCGGGGGCTATCCGCACTCCTACGAGCAGTACTTC. It codes for CASSQTSGGYPHSYEQYF.

This clonotype was found many times. The rearrangement uses TRBV20-1 and TRBJ1-1; tentative D call: TRBD1 (6 bases). Germline-derived CDR1 and CDR2 are DFQATT and SNEGSKA (reference sequence). The CDR3 covers 13 residues. V shed 6 bases and J shed 5 bases, with 16 bases lying between them. The CDR3 DNA follows: TGCAGTGCCCCCGGACAGATCCTAACTGAAGCTTTCTTT. Translating gives CSAPGQILTEAFF.

This clonotype was detected only a few times. The V and J genes are TRBV5-4 and TRBJ2-1; maybe TRBD2 (7 bases). Germline V gives CDR1 SGHNT, CDR2 YYREEE (reference sequence). The CDR3 spans 16 residues. V was cut by 2 bases and J by 9 bases, with 21 bases left in between. The CDR3: CASSFGRGRVVGEQFF. The CDR3, as DNA: TGTGCCAGCAGCTTTGGGAGGGGGAGGGTGGTCGGTGAGCAGTTCTTC.

This clonotype was found a few times. V and J are TRBV27 and TRBJ2-6; tentative D call: TRBD1 (5 bases). The CDR3 length is 17 residues. The V gene lost 5 bases and the J gene lost 0 bases, with 14 bases spanning the gap. Germline CDR1 reads MNHEY; CDR2 reads SMNVEV (reference sequence). The CDR3 DNA reads TGTGCCAGCAGTCCTACAGGTTTCAGCTCTGGGGCCAACGTCCTGACTTTC. Translating gives CASSPTGFSSGANVLTF.

Ten or more counts support this clonotype. The V and J genes are TRBV7-2 and TRBJ2-5, with D possibly TRBD1 on 5 matching bases. Germline V lookup: CDR1 SGHTA, CDR2 FQGNSA. The V and J ends lost 5 bases and 6 bases respectively, with 19 bases between them. The CDR3 runs 15 residues. The CDR3 sequence: CASSLSAGMSKTQYF. CDR3 nucleotide sequence: TGTGCCAGCAGCCTCAGTGCAGGGATGTCGAAGACCCAGTACTTC.

This clonotype was observed at least ten times. The chain carries TRBV9 and TRBJ2-5; 11 positions match TRBD2. The germline V gene encodes CDR1 SGDLS and CDR2 YYNGEE. With 4 bases clipped from V and 2 bases from J, the junction kept 4 bases outside the gene matches. The CDR3 loop spans 15 amino acids. The CDR3 sequence: CASSPGLAVQETQYF. CDR3 in DNA: TGTGCCAGCAGCCCGGGACTAGCGGTACAAGAGACCCAGTACTTC.

This clonotype was seen ten or more times. This chain uses TRBV3-1 with TRBJ2-3; TRBD2 agrees at 12 bases. Unmatched junction bases numbered 0, after V lost 4 bases and J lost 4 bases. The CDR3 runs 14 residues. Germline lookup yields CDR1 LGHDT and CDR2 YNNKEL (reference sequence). This CDR3 is CASSRTSGADTQYF. The CDR3 DNA sequence: TGTGCCAGCAGCCGGACTAGCGGGGCAGATACGCAGTATTTT.

The V call is TRBV7-9, the J call TRBJ1-4; tentative D call: TRBD1 (6 bases). In germline, CDR1 is SEHNR, CDR2 FQNEAQ (reference sequence). Trimming pared 0 bases from V and 3 bases from J, leaving 11 bases between. The CDR3 length is 16 residues. CDR3 DNA sequence: TGTGCCAGCAGCTTAGCTCTGGGGGGCTCTAATGAAAAACTGTTTTTT. Protein sequence: CASSLALGGSNEKLFF.

This clonotype has at least ten counts. The chain is built from TRBV20-1 and TRBJ1-1; no definite D call. This CDR3 has 12 amino acids. Trimming took 1 base from V and 5 from J, leaving 8 bases between them. CDR1 and CDR2 (germline): DFQATT, SNEGSKA (reference sequence). The CDR3 region is CSARGLGTEAFF. As DNA, the CDR3 is TGCAGTGCTAGAGGGTTAGGTACTGAAGCTTTCTTT.

This clonotype has just a few counts. This rearrangement joins TRBV4-2 to TRBJ2-7; possible D gene TRBD2, 5 bases. The CDR3 spans 13 residues. Germline CDR1 is LGHNA and CDR2 is YNFKEQ. The V end lost 4 bases, the J end lost 5 bases, and 12 bases lay between the germline ends. The CDR3 DNA is TGTGCCAGCAGCCTAACGGGGTGGGACGAGCAGTACTTC. Amino acid sequence: CASSLTGWDEQYF.

This clonotype was counted a few times. The chain is built from TRBV6-2 or TRBV6-3 and TRBJ1-5; no clear D gene. This CDR3 is 13 amino acids long. From germline, CDR1 is MNHEY and CDR2 SVGEGT. V was trimmed by 6 bases and J by 2 bases, leaving 8 bases between them. The CDR3, as DNA: TGTGCCAGCAGCCGGCGGGGCAATCAGCCCCAGCATTTT. Its protein is CASSRRGNQPQHF.

This clonotype came up many times. The CDR3 spells CASSSWGEGDTQYF. CDR3 nucleotides: TGTGCCAGCAGTTCCTGGGGGGAGGGAGATACGCAGTATTTT. The rearrangement links TRBV12-3 or TRBV12-4 to TRBJ2-3; 7 bases agree with TRBD2. With 4 bases clipped from V and 5 bases from J, the junction kept 6 bases outside the gene matches. The CDR3 is made up of 14 amino acids.

This clonotype was seen many times. The chain's CDR3 is CAISESGRDSYYNEQFF. The CDR3 DNA is TGTGCCATCAGTGAGTCGGGGCGGGATTCATACTACAATGAGCAGTTCTTC. The chain links TRBV10-3 to TRBJ2-1; maybe TRBD2 (6 bases). V gave up 0 bases and J gave up 3 bases, with 15 bases separating them. There are 17 residues in the CDR3. The germline V gene encodes CDR1 ENHRY and CDR2 SYGVKD.

There are a few counts of this clonotype. J is TRBJ2-7 and V is TRBV19, with D perhaps matching TRBD1 (6 bases). CDR3 length: 14 residues. V was shortened by 5 bases and J by 0 bases, with 11 bases between the two germline ends. CDR1 is LNHDA, CDR2 SQIVND, per germline (reference sequence). The CDR3 DNA reads TGTGCCAGTAGTCGACAGGTGAGCTCCTACGAGCAGTACTTC. Translation: CASSRQVSSYEQYF.

There are many counts of this clonotype. The V call is TRBV29-1, the J call TRBJ2-3, with 10 positions matching TRBD2. Germline assignment: CDR1 SQVTM and CDR2 ANQGSEA. V gave up 7 bases and J gave up 6 bases; unmatched junction bases: 10. The CDR3 runs 14 residues. The CDR3 protein is CSAAPTSGKDTQYF. Written as DNA, the CDR3 is TGCAGCGCAGCCCCCACTAGCGGGAAGGATACGCAGTATTTT.

This clonotype is labeled as medium-sized. V and J are TRBV10-3 and TRBJ2-7; 12 bases are a match to TRBD2. CDR1 is ENHRY, CDR2 SYGVKD, per germline. The CDR3 runs to 15 residues. V dropped 6 bases and J dropped 2; count of bases not matched to a gene: 5. The CDR3 loop reads CAISPGLAGTYEQYF. The CDR3 coding sequence is TGTGCCATCAGCCCCGGACTAGCGGGAACCTACGAGCAGTACTTC.

This clonotype was seen repeatedly, ten times or more. The chain recombines TRBV7-9 with TRBJ2-1, with a weak D call TRBD2 (6 bases). The V end was cut by 3 bases, the J end by 6 bases, with 9 bases between. CDR1 and CDR2 from the germline V gene are SEHNR and FQNEAQ (reference sequence). The CDR3 loop spans 13 amino acids. In nucleotides, the CDR3 is TGTGCCAGCAGCTTCTCTAGCGTCAATGAGCAGTTCTTC. As protein: CASSFSSVNEQFF.

This clonotype showed up many times. The V gene is TRBV6-1, the J gene TRBJ2-1; D possibly corresponds to TRBD1 (6 bases). Germline assignment: CDR1 MNHNS and CDR2 SASEGT. V shed 8 bases and J shed 3 bases, with 26 bases lying between them. CDR3 length: 18 residues. The CDR3 coding sequence is TGTGCCAGCGATAGAAGCTATGGCGCAGGGGCGTGCTACAATGAGCAGTTCTTC. It specifies CASDRSYGAGACYNEQFF.

This clonotype was found many times. The chain uses TRBV11-2 and TRBJ2-5, with D perhaps assigned TRBD1 or TRBD2 (5 bases each). This CDR3 spans 15 amino acids. The germline gives CDR1 SGHAT, CDR2 FQNNGV. Trimming left V 4 bases short and J 1 base short, with 13 bases between. The CDR3 sequence is CASSYHDGTQETQYF. CDR3 in DNA: TGTGCCAGCAGCTATCACGACGGGACCCAAGAGACCCAGTACTTC.

The table lists this clonotype with many counts. V is TRBV5-1 and J is TRBJ2-7; D gene ambiguous. Per the germline V gene, CDR1 is SGHRS and CDR2 is YFSETQ. The CDR3 is 13 residues long. V lost 1 base and J 3 bases, leaving 8 bases between the germline ends. The chain's CDR3 is CASSLSGFYEQYF. In DNA form, the CDR3 reads TGCGCCAGCAGCTTGTCCGGGTTCTACGAGCAGTACTTC. The full variable domain, completed using reference TRBV5-1 and TRBJ2-7, is KAGVTQTPRYLIKTRGQQVTLSCSPISGHRSVSWYQQTPGQGLQFLFEYFSETQRNKGNFPGRFSGRQFSNSRSEMNVSTLELGDSALYLCASSLSGFYEQYFGPGTRLTVT.